This T cell receptor (beta chain) derives from a study of blood T cell repertoires in COVID-19. Whole-study context: COVID-19 samples, acute and convalescent, were from the United States, Italy and Spain. Nucleic acid was either cDNA or gDNA, and it came from T cells, B-cell-depleted T cells, or PBMCs.

Germline CDR1 is SQVTM and CDR2 is ANQGSEA. The V gene lost 3 bases and the J gene lost 3 bases, with 10 bases spanning the gap. CDR3 size: 13 residues. Authors' methods: Reference gene primer amplification gave estimated nucleated cell counts. The protocol was immunoSEQ multiplex PCR, while the TCRdb copy is restricted to in-frame clones and leaves out a portion. V, J and clone size are those of that table, while D and trimming were read from the DNA. This table holds 200,000 to 250,000 clones, roughly four fifths found once. What was sequenced was peripheral blood. This clonotype originated in a woman aged 40 to 50 with acute or convalescent COVID-19. The chain has TRBV29-1 and TRBJ2-3; tentative D call: TRBD2 (6 bases). In DNA, the CDR3 is TGCAGCGTTGACGGGGGTCAAACAGATACGCAGTATTTT. This sequence encodes CSVDGGQTDTQYF.